A single sample gave rise to the 8 T cell receptor beta chains below, sequenced in a study of Graves' ophthalmopathy and Graves' hyperthyroidism (dated by TCRdb to the late 2010s). Sequencing took place on an Illumina HiSeq 2000. TCR beta CDR3 regions were amplified from RNA transcripts for repertoire sequencing. A first-round RT-PCR used HTBI primers with the Qiagen OneStep RT-PCR kit, followed by a second-round multiplex PCR, size selection and purification. TCRdb trimmed the raw reads at Q25, called clones with MiXCR and kept productive beta chains. Rows with a matching CDR3 protein are joined into one entry that keeps the most common DNA and genes. For this sample there are around 670,000 distinct CDR3 sequences; 40% appear just once. The ten top clones hold roughly 46% of the sample. The material sequenced was peripheral blood. The receptors here all came from an adult man with Graves' ophthalmopathy.

This clonotype was seen many times. The chain employs TRBV11-2 and TRBJ1-4; D unresolved. V shed 1 base and J shed 6 bases, with 6 bases lying between them. From germline, CDR1 is SGHAT and CDR2 FQNNGV. This CDR3 has 13 amino acids. The CDR3 is CASSLANDEKLFF. The CDR3 region has the DNA TGTGCCAGCAGCTTAGCCAACGATGAAAAACTGTTTTTT.

This clonotype has a handful of counts. CDR3: CSARDAGLNTGELFF. The CDR3 DNA reads as TGCAGTGCTAGAGATGCAGGACTTAACACCGGGGAGCTGTTTTTT. The chain recombines TRBV20-1 with TRBJ2-2, with D tentatively TRBD2 (5 bases). This CDR3 is built from 15 residues. The V end was cut by 0 bases, the J end by 2 bases, with 10 bases between. Looked up from germline, CDR1 is DFQATT and CDR2 is SNEGSKA (reference sequence).

This clonotype occurred a few times. The chain links TRBV29-1 to TRBJ1-3; D possibly corresponds to TRBD1 (5 bases). V lost 6 bases to trimming and J lost 0 bases, with 12 bases between them. CDR3 length: 14 residues. Per the germline V gene, CDR1 is SQVTM and CDR2 is ANQGSEA. DNA for the CDR3: TGCAGCGTGGGAGGGGTAGGCTCTGGAAACACCATATATTTT. Its protein product is CSVGGVGSGNTIYF.

This clonotype showed up many times. This chain connects TRBV29-1 to TRBJ2-3; D remains ambiguous. Trimming cost V 6 bases and J 0 bases, with 10 bases left between them. Per the germline V gene, CDR1 is SQVTM and CDR2 is ANQGSEA. This CDR3 is 13 amino acids long. Written as DNA, the CDR3 is TGCAGCGTACGACGACATAGCACAGATACGCAGTATTTT. Translating gives CSVRRHSTDTQYF.

This clonotype was counted only a few times. The junction does not match germline at one end; this may be a read error. The genes are TRBV24-1 and TRBJ1-5, with no clear D. CDR3 length: 13 amino acids. Per the germline V gene, CDR1 is KGHDR and CDR2 is SFDVKD. CDR3 in DNA: TGTGCCAGCAGTTACTCCCAAAATCAGCCCCAGCATTTT. Its translation is CASSYSQNQPQHF.

There are a few counts of this clonotype. The genes are TRBV7-6 and TRBJ1-4, with a tentative D call TRBD1 (5 bases). Germline loops: CDR1 SGHVS, CDR2 FNYEAQ. Trimming cost V 3 bases and J 4 bases, with 12 bases left between them. CDR3 length equals 15 residues. The CDR3 sequence: CASSFSQAINEKLFF. For the CDR3, the DNA is TGTGCCAGCAGCTTTTCACAGGCCATTAATGAAAAACTGTTTTTT.

This sequence joins TRBV4-3 and TRBJ1-2; no clear D gene. V lost 4 bases, J lost 8 bases, and 20 bases lay in between. The CDR3 is made up of 15 amino acids. CDR1 is LGHNA and CDR2 is YSLEER in the germline V gene. In DNA, the CDR3 is TGCGCCAGCAGCCGAAACCTAGCGGGTCGCAGGGGCTACACCTTC. Amino acid sequence: CASSRNLAGRRGYTF.

This clonotype was detected once. The rearrangement joins TRBV10-2 to TRBJ1-5, with D perhaps TRBD1 (6 bases). Looked up from germline, CDR1 is WSHSY and CDR2 is SAAADI. V lost 3 bases and J lost 2, with 8 bases in between. There are 14 residues in the CDR3. The CDR3 here is CASSDGGGNQPQHF. The CDR3 nucleotides read TGCGCCAGCAGTGATGGGGGCGGCAATCAGCCCCAGCATTTT.